This record covers a single TCR beta chain. As yet, its antigen is unknown. The data were taken from a study of cytomegalovirus exposure and HLA in healthy donors. Broader study findings: The CMV antigen specificity of a few CMV-associated chains was confirmed through in vitro analysis. Fewer N-insertions than the roughly 600-donor mean were reportedly shown by an Asian-associated ancestry cluster in a later analysis.

The primer mix had 60 Vbeta and 13 Jbeta primers. Method: immunoSEQ multiplex PCR; TCRdb's copy keeps in-frame clones and lacks some. Among about 180,000 clones listed, 82% were seen once. V trimming: 5 bases; J trimming: 9 bases; junction bases outside the gene matches: 4. Per germline, CDR1 SGHVS and CDR2 FNYEAQ. This CDR3 has 12 amino acids. The receptor was isolated from a middle-aged man in good health and CMV-seronegative. Sample: PBMCs. The chain couples TRBV7-6 to TRBJ2-1, with 7 bases lining up with TRBD2. The CDR3: CASSPPGGEQFF. The CDR3, as DNA: TGTGCCAGCAGCCCCCCGGGGGGTGAGCAGTTCTTC.